The 22 T cell receptor beta chains presented below share a single source sample, sequenced in a study of CD8 T cells in ankylosing spondylitis. Study results and limitations: In ankylosing spondylitis blood, a motif of roughly 8 highly homologous TCR beta variants appeared characteristic.

Each CDR3 protein gets one entry after TCRdb re-called the 5' RACE reads with MiXCR. The profile covers hundreds of thousands of distinct CDR3 sequences, with about 24% appearing a single time and 0.75% to 0.9% taken by the ten largest. For these receptors, no antigen is known. Specimen: blood, either unsorted or a sorted T cell fraction (not recorded which). The receptors originated from a male donor with ankylosing spondylitis.

This rearrangement joins TRBV20-1 to TRBJ1-1; TRBD1 agrees at 7 bases. This CDR3 comprises 15 residues. After removal of 4 bases from V and 1 base from J, the junction contained 9 bases not matched to a gene. Germline V CDR1 and CDR2: DFQATT, SNEGSKA (reference sequence). The CDR3 spells CSAIQGRRGNTEAFF. The CDR3 coding sequence is TGCAGTGCTATACAGGGGCGGAGGGGGAACACTGAAGCTTTCTTT.

The J gene is TRBJ2-1, the V gene TRBV7-6, with 7 bases identical to TRBD2. This CDR3 has 18 amino acids. Germline trimming cut 5 bases from V and 5 bases from J; bases unmatched to any gene: 18. The germline CDR1 and CDR2 sequences are SGHVS and FNYEAQ. The CDR3 is CASSHQLLSSGGNNEQFF. CDR3 in DNA: TGTGCCAGCAGCCACCAACTTCTATCTAGCGGAGGTAACAATGAGCAGTTCTTC.

The V and J genes are TRBV7-9 and TRBJ2-7; D may be TRBD2 (6 bases). Germline CDR1 and CDR2: SEHNR and FQNEAQ (reference sequence). Trimming stripped 1 base from V and 7 bases from J, with 17 bases between. The CDR3 loop spans 15 amino acids. The CDR3 region has the DNA TGTGCCAGCAGCTTAGGACTTCCGGGGGTCGAAGAGCAGTACGTC. This encodes CASSLGLPGVEEQYV.

This clonotype was detected only a few times. This sequence joins TRBV7-9 and TRBJ2-1; no definite D call. Germline lookup yields CDR1 SEHNR and CDR2 FQNEAQ (reference sequence). The CDR3 is made up of 15 amino acids. V lost 2 bases and J 3 bases, leaving 11 bases between the germline ends. The CDR3 sequence is CASSLRLYGYNEQFF. CDR3 nucleotides: TGTGCCAGCAGCTTACGACTGTATGGCTACAATGAGCAGTTCTTC.

This clonotype was seen a few times. J is TRBJ1-5 and V is TRBV18, with a possible D match to TRBD1 (5 bases). The CDR3 is 15 amino acids. The germline V gene encodes CDR1 KGHSH and CDR2 LQKENI. V was shortened by 2 bases and J by 6 bases, with 14 bases between the two germline ends. This chain's CDR3 is CASSPSREDRQPQHF. Here the CDR3 DNA reads TGTGCCAGCTCACCATCCAGGGAGGACCGTCAGCCCCAGCATTTT.

There are a few counts of this clonotype. V and J are TRBV10-3 and TRBJ2-1; 8 bases are a match to TRBD1. The CDR3 runs 15 residues. V was clipped by 6 bases and J by 9 bases; unmatched bases: 13. Looked up from germline, CDR1 is ENHRY and CDR2 is SYGVKD. The CDR3 region is CAIRPGQGEISEQFF. CDR3 in DNA: TGTGCCATCAGACCAGGACAGGGAGAGATAAGTGAGCAGTTCTTC.

This clonotype was seen a few times. The chain couples TRBV5-1 to TRBJ1-4; TRBD1 is a possible D gene (6 bases). Germline CDR1 is SGHRS and CDR2 is YFSETQ. Trimming shortened V by 4 bases and J by 3 bases, and 13 bases separated the two germline ends. CDR3 length: 15 amino acids. In DNA form, the CDR3 reads TGCGCCAGCAGCACCTACAGGGAACCTAATGAAAAACTGTTTTTT. It yields the protein CASSTYREPNEKLFF.

The rearrangement links TRBV20-1 to TRBJ2-3, with 10 bases that match TRBD1. V lost 2 bases and J lost 4; bases outside the gene matches: 3. The V gene's germline CDR1 is DFQATT and CDR2 SNEGSKA (reference sequence). This CDR3 contains 14 residues. The CDR3 spells CSARSGQGSDTQYF. The CDR3 DNA follows: TGCAGTGCTAGATCGGGACAGGGGTCAGATACGCAGTATTTT.

Only a few counts were recorded for this clonotype. The chain combines TRBV5-5 with TRBJ2-7; no clear D. Germline CDR1 reads SGHKS; CDR2 reads YYEKEE (reference sequence). V lost 1 base and J lost 3, with 11 bases in between. CDR3 length: 14 residues. The CDR3 sequence is CASSLSSGFYEQYF. As DNA, the CDR3 is TGTGCCAGCAGCTTGTCTTCAGGATTCTACGAGCAGTACTTC. Combining the CDR3 with reference TRBV5-5 and TRBJ2-7 gives the whole variable domain DAGVTQSPTHLIKTRGQQVTLRCSPISGHKSVSWYQQVLGQGPQFIFQYYEKEERGRGNFPDRFSARQFPNYSSELNVNALLLGDSALYLCASSLSSGFYEQYFGPGTRLTVT.

This clonotype has a handful of counts. V gene TRBV3-1 combines with J gene TRBJ2-1; TRBD2 might be the D (6 bases). The V end was cut by 0 bases, the J end by 12 bases, with 18 bases between. The length of the CDR3 is 15 residues. CDR1 and CDR2 from the germline V gene are LGHDT and YNNKEL (reference sequence). The CDR3 is CASSQDPLTSGRQFF. Written as DNA, the CDR3 is TGTGCCAGCAGCCAAGATCCCTTGACTAGTGGCCGGCAGTTCTTC.

This clonotype has more than one count but fewer than ten. This chain uses TRBV7-2 with TRBJ2-1, with a possible D match to TRBD2 (6 bases). The V gene's germline CDR1 is SGHTA and CDR2 FQGNSA. Trimming pared 1 base from V and 7 bases from J, leaving 20 bases between. The CDR3 is 17 residues long. CDR3 sequence reads: CASSLGARGSTRNEQFF. CDR3 DNA sequence: TGTGCCAGCAGCTTAGGGGCTCGGGGGAGTACACGGAATGAGCAGTTCTTC.

V and J are TRBV20-1 and TRBJ2-1; 14 nucleotides match TRBD2. J was trimmed by 0 bases and V by 5 bases; bases with no gene match: 12. The germline CDR1 and CDR2 sequences are DFQATT and SNEGSKA (reference sequence). This CDR3 has 19 amino acids. CDR3 coding DNA: TGCAGTGCTCTTAGACCCACCGGGACTAGCGGGAGCTCCTACAATGAGCAGTTCTTC. It encodes CSALRPTGTSGSSYNEQFF.

The chain couples TRBV5-1 to TRBJ1-1, with 11 nucleotides matching TRBD1. Germline CDR1 SGHRS, CDR2 YFSETQ. J lost 1 base, V lost 0 bases, and 5 bases had no gene match. This CDR3 is built from 17 residues. CDR3 amino acids: CASSLVWTGGANTEAFF. DNA of the CDR3: TGCGCCAGCAGCTTGGTTTGGACAGGGGGCGCGAACACTGAAGCTTTCTTT.

The CDR3 region has the DNA TGTGCCAGTAGTATTGATGGGACTAGCGGGAGGTCTGAGCAGTTCTTC. It yields the protein CASSIDGTSGRSEQFF. The gene calls are TRBV19 and TRBJ2-1, with 15 bases that match TRBD2. CDR1 and CDR2 (germline): LNHDA, SQIVND (reference sequence). The CDR3 loop spans 16 amino acids. V gave up 3 bases and J gave up 9 bases; unmatched junction bases: 6. The full variable domain, its missing parts supplied by reference TRBV19 and TRBJ2-1, is DGGITQSPKYLFRKEGQNVTLSCEQNLNHDAMYWYRQDPGQGLRLIYYSQIVNDFQKGDIAEGYSVSREKKESFPLTVTSAQKNPTAFYLCASSIDGTSGRSEQFFGPGTRLTVL.

This clonotype appeared a few times. The gene calls are TRBV3-1 and TRBJ2-2; D is unclear. V was shortened by 7 bases and J by 4 bases, with 16 bases between the two germline ends. Germline V lookup: CDR1 LGHDT, CDR2 YNNKEL (reference sequence). The CDR3 extends over 15 amino acids. The CDR3 nucleotides are TGTGCCAGCACGCCCCGGCCCGGAAGCACCGGGGAGCTGTTTTTT. It specifies CASTPRPGSTGELFF.

The chain recombines TRBV20-1 with TRBJ1-4; 9 bases line up with TRBD1. The CDR3 runs to 14 residues. The germline V gene encodes CDR1 DFQATT and CDR2 SNEGSKA (reference sequence). The J segment lost 7 bases and the V segment lost 4 bases, leaving 7 bases of the junction unmatched. This CDR3 is CSATPGQGGEKLFF. The CDR3 region has the DNA TGCAGTGCTACGCCGGGACAGGGTGGTGAAAAACTGTTTTTT.

This clonotype was observed at least ten times. V usage is TRBV7-2 and J usage is TRBJ2-1; the D is unclear. Trimming left V 1 base short and J 5 bases short, with 6 bases between. This CDR3 has 13 residues. CDR1 is SGHTA and CDR2 is FQGNSA in the germline V gene. The CDR3 loop reads CASSLGHNNEQFF. For the CDR3, the DNA is TGTGCCAGCAGCTTAGGGCACAACAATGAGCAGTTCTTC.

A word on this clonotype: The germline gene is not matched at one end of the junction; a read error may be the cause. This chain uses TRBV10-3 with TRBJ2-1; the D gene is possibly TRBD1 (5 bases). Per the germline V gene, CDR1 is ENHRY and CDR2 is SYGVKD. CDR3 length: 14 amino acids. Here the CDR3 reads CAISRLGENNEQFF. Written as DNA, the CDR3 is TGTGCTATCAGTCGGTTAGGGGAAAACAATGAGCAGTTCTTC.

This clonotype was seen repeatedly, ten times or more. V is TRBV12-3 or TRBV12-4 and J is TRBJ2-5; D may be TRBD2 (5 bases). V was clipped by 6 bases and J by 1 base, with 9 bases between them. The CDR3 loop spans 13 amino acids. The CDR3 loop is CASSLGLQETQYF. In DNA form, the CDR3 reads TGTGCCAGCAGCCTCGGACTCCAAGAGACCCAGTACTTC.

The rearrangement links TRBV6-2 or TRBV6-3 to TRBJ2-3; D not resolved. Germline V lookup: CDR1 MNHEY, CDR2 SVGEGT. CDR3 length: 14 residues. V dropped 4 bases and J dropped 6 bases, with 14 bases sitting between them. CDR3 protein: CASSLLRVADTQYF. The CDR3 DNA is TGTGCCAGCAGTTTGCTACGGGTTGCTGATACGCAGTATTTT.

V is TRBV27 and J is TRBJ2-1; D is undetermined. The CDR3 totals 14 residues. The V end was cut by 0 bases, the J end by 7 bases, with 10 bases between. CDR1 and CDR2 from the germline V gene are MNHEY and SMNVEV (reference sequence). The CDR3: CASSLSIAVNEQFF. The DNA for the CDR3 is TGTGCCAGCAGTTTATCGATAGCCGTAAATGAGCAGTTCTTC.

The V and J genes are TRBV5-1 and TRBJ2-4; D tentatively fits TRBD1 or TRBD2 (5 bases each). Germline V lookup: CDR1 SGHRS, CDR2 YFSETQ. The V end was cut by 5 bases, the J end by 3 bases, with 12 bases between. The CDR3 loop spans 14 amino acids. The CDR3 loop reads CASRGVKGKNIQYF. DNA for the CDR3: TGCGCCAGCAGGGGGGTAAAGGGCAAAAACATTCAGTACTTC.